These 19 T cell receptor beta chains share one sample of origin, sequenced in a study of blood T cell repertoires in COVID-19. TCRdb's copy holds only in-frame clones and misses some; the assay was immunoSEQ multiplex PCR. Altogether around 180,000 clones are present, approximately 89% being singletons, with the ten largest covering roughly 4%. The sequencing input was peripheral blood. These receptors were taken from a woman in her twenties or thirties with acute or convalescent COVID-19.

This chain uses TRBV10-1 with TRBJ2-3, with D tentatively TRBD2 (5 bases). Trimming pared 2 bases from V and 1 base from J, leaving 10 bases between. This CDR3 is 15 amino acids long. Germline loops: CDR1 WNHNN, CDR2 SYGVQD (reference sequence). CDR3 sequence (DNA): TGCGCCAGCAGTGAGGCCCTGAGGGGCACAGATACGCAGTATTTT. It codes for CASSEALRGTDTQYF.

The chain uses TRBV28 and TRBJ1-1; 11 bases fit TRBD1. Germline CDR1 is MDHEN and CDR2 is SYDVKM. The V segment lost 6 bases and the J segment 5 bases; nucleotides outside the gene matches: 8. The CDR3 contains 15 residues. In DNA form, the CDR3 reads TGTGCCAGCAGGCGGACAGGGGGCGCGGGGACTGAAGCTTTCTTT. This gives the protein CASRRTGGAGTEAFF. Full variable domain (remainder filled in from reference TRBV28 and TRBJ1-1): DVKVTQSSRYLVKRTGEKVFLECVQDMDHENMFWYRQDPGLGLRLIYFSYDVKMKEKGDIPEGYSVSREKKERFSLILESASTNQTSMYLCASRRTGGAGTEAFFGQGTRLTVV.

Notes on this clone: At one end, the junction sequence differs from germline, possibly due to a read error. This sequence joins TRBV4-1 and TRBJ2-7; possibly TRBD2 for D (6 bases). CDR3 length: 11 residues. Germline assignment: CDR1 MGHRA and CDR2 YSYEKL. The DNA for the CDR3 is TGCGCCAGCAGCCAAGAGCGGGAACGGCGCTTC. Its translation: CASSQERERRF.

The chain has TRBV12-3 or TRBV12-4 and TRBJ1-2; D gene uncertain. Trimming left V 5 bases short and J 9 bases short, with 10 bases between. The CDR3 totals 11 residues. In nucleotides, the CDR3 is TGTGCCAGCAGTCTTAGTCGTCGCTACACCTTC. It codes for CASSLSRRYTF.

The chain recombines TRBV21-1 with TRBJ1-3; TRBD1 reflects the table's D call only, with no check against the DNA. TRBV21-1 is termed a pseudogene. CDR3 size: 15 residues. The CDR3 sequence is CASSPFGTGGNTIYF. CDR3 in DNA: TGTGCCAGCAGCCCATTTGGGACAGGGGGAAACACCATATATTTT.

This chain connects TRBV18 to TRBJ2-5; perhaps TRBD1 as D (5 bases). This CDR3 comprises 15 residues. Trimming pared 2 bases from V and 1 base from J, leaving 11 bases between. Germline CDR1 reads KGHSH; CDR2 reads LQKENI. The CDR3 sequence: CASSPSGLSQETQYF. The CDR3, as DNA: TGTGCCAGCTCACCATCAGGGCTTAGCCAAGAGACCCAGTACTTC.

The V call is TRBV2, the J call TRBJ1-2; 7 positions match TRBD1. After removal of 7 bases from V and 8 bases from J, the junction contained 16 bases not matched to a gene. Germline assignment: CDR1 SNHLY and CDR2 FYNNEI. This CDR3 contains 15 residues. Here the CDR3 reads CASKDRASYPRGYTF. The CDR3 DNA reads as TGTGCCAGCAAAGACAGGGCCTCGTATCCCCGAGGCTACACCTTC.

V usage is TRBV6-1 and J usage is TRBJ2-7, with a tentative D call TRBD1 (6 bases). V dropped 0 bases and J dropped 0 bases, with 15 bases sitting between them. This CDR3 has 17 amino acids. Germline V gene sequence: CDR1 MNHNS, CDR2 SASEGT. The CDR3 loop reads CASSEAHSTGSSYEQYF. DNA of the CDR3: TGTGCCAGCAGTGAAGCGCACTCAACAGGGAGCTCCTACGAGCAGTACTTC.

In nucleotides, the CDR3 is TGTGCCAGCAACCGACAGGATAGCAATCAGCCCCAGCATTTT. Protein: CASNRQDSNQPQHF. V is TRBV2 and J is TRBJ1-5; D is possibly TRBD1 (6 bases). CDR3 length: 14 residues. Germline CDR1 and CDR2: SNHLY and FYNNEI. The V and J ends lost 7 bases and 0 bases respectively, with 10 bases between them.

The V and J genes are TRBV6-5 and TRBJ1-4, with a weak D call TRBD1 (6 bases). This CDR3 has 14 residues. Trimming took 7 bases from V and 4 from J, leaving 13 bases between them. The germline V gene has CDR1 MNHEY and CDR2 SVGAGI. CDR3 sequence reads: CASTRDTYNEKLFF. The DNA for the CDR3 is TGTGCCAGCACAAGGGACACATATAATGAAAAACTGTTTTTT.

This chain joins TRBV12-3 or TRBV12-4 and TRBJ1-5; TRBD1 is a possible D gene (6 bases). Trimming removed 6 bases at V and 7 bases at J, with 7 bases between. The CDR3 length is 11 residues. The CDR3 region is CASSTGQPQHF. For the CDR3, the DNA is TGTGCCAGCAGCACAGGGCAGCCCCAGCATTTT.

This clone was observed once. V is TRBV6-4 and J is TRBJ1-6; D not resolved. The CDR3 is 10 residues long. Trimming removed 5 bases from V and 9 bases from J, with 2 bases in between. Germline V gives CDR1 MRHNA, CDR2 SNTAGT. CDR3 residues: CASSLSPLHF. Here the CDR3 DNA reads TGTGCCAGCAGTCTTTCACCCCTCCACTTT.

The chain joins TRBV5-1 to TRBJ2-6; D is undetermined. This CDR3 contains 14 residues. Trimming took off 7 bases at V and 0 bases at J, with 8 bases between the two ends. From germline, CDR1 is SGHRS and CDR2 YFSETQ. CDR3: CASRTYSGANVLTF. CDR3 in DNA: TGCGCCAGCCGAACCTACTCTGGGGCCAACGTCCTGACTTTC.

The chain has TRBV27 and TRBJ2-7; 9 bases align to TRBD1. This CDR3 has 14 residues. V shed 5 bases and J 5 bases; nucleotides not matched to a gene: 7. From germline, CDR1 is MNHEY and CDR2 SMNVEV (reference sequence). This chain's CDR3 is CASSPVGTGNEQYF. The CDR3 coding sequence is TGTGCCAGCAGTCCCGTCGGGACAGGGAACGAGCAGTACTTC.

The V gene is TRBV7-6, the J gene TRBJ2-1; 14 bases are shared with TRBD2. Trimming at V came to 0 bases and at J to 8 bases, leaving 9 bases not matched to a gene. This CDR3 is 18 amino acids long. In germline, CDR1 is SGHVS, CDR2 FNYEAQ. The CDR3 sequence is CASSLAGGLAGDIDEQFF. In DNA form, the CDR3 reads TGTGCCAGCAGCTTAGCCGGGGGACTAGCGGGAGATATCGATGAGCAGTTCTTC.

Regarding this clone: Other DNA sequences in this specimen translate into the identical CDR3. The chain uses TRBV5-1 and TRBJ2-5; tentatively, D is TRBD2 (5 bases). Trimming cost V 5 bases and J 2 bases, with 10 bases left between them. CDR1 SGHRS and CDR2 YFSETQ come from the germline V gene. CDR3 length: 13 residues. CDR3: CASRAGIQETQYF. DNA for the CDR3: TGCGCCAGCAGGGCCGGGATTCAAGAGACCCAGTACTTC.

V gene TRBV27 combines with J gene TRBJ2-1; D remains unclear. Germline CDR1 is MNHEY and CDR2 is SMNVEV (reference sequence). The ends were cut back, 2 bases at V and 4 bases at J, with 12 bases in the middle. The CDR3 sequence is 15 residues long. As DNA, the CDR3 is TGTGCCAGCAGTTTAGGCCCTGATTTTTACAATGAGCAGTTCTTC. It yields the protein CASSLGPDFYNEQFF.

The rearrangement links TRBV5-1 to TRBJ2-7; possibly TRBD2 for D (6 bases). Trimming took 5 bases from V and 3 from J, leaving 15 bases between them. This CDR3 has 14 residues. Germline CDR1 SGHRS, CDR2 YFSETQ. Here the CDR3 reads CASRATGLDYEQYF. CDR3 in DNA: TGCGCCAGCAGGGCTACGGGACTGGACTACGAGCAGTACTTC.

The chain uses TRBV7-9 and TRBJ2-7, with TRBD2 matching 11 bases. CDR1 and CDR2 from the germline V gene are SEHNR and FQNEAQ (reference sequence). The CDR3 has 16 amino acids. J gave up 3 bases and V 0 bases, and 4 bases lay outside the gene matches. This chain's CDR3 is CASSLAGLAGNYEQYF. The CDR3 nucleotides are TGTGCCAGCAGCTTAGCAGGACTAGCGGGCAACTACGAGCAGTACTTC.